The 14 T cell receptor beta chains given below trace back to one sample, sequenced in a study of T cell repertoires in cytomegalovirus infection. TCRdb re-called the reads through MiXCR, storing one row per CDR3 protein. The table includes around 330,000 distinct CDR3 sequences, 15% to 20% detected once. The specimen was PBMCs. The origin of the receptors is a human donor in good health (CMV status not recorded). Some clones in this sample may be carry-over from other donors' samples.

The J gene is TRBJ1-1, the V gene TRBV28; D is perhaps TRBD1 (5 bases). The germline V gene has CDR1 MDHEN and CDR2 SYDVKM. This CDR3 has 13 residues. Trimming left V 3 bases short and J 6 bases short, with 11 bases between. CDR3: CASSFPPGPEAFF. The CDR3 nucleotides are TGTGCCAGCAGTTTCCCTCCGGGGCCTGAAGCTTTCTTT. Based on the CDR3 plus reference TRBV28 and TRBJ1-1, the full variable domain is DVKVTQSSRYLVKRTGEKVFLECVQDMDHENMFWYRQDPGLGLRLIYFSYDVKMKEKGDIPEGYSVSREKKERFSLILESASTNQTSMYLCASSFPPGPEAFFGQGTRLTVV.

In this sample, this clonotype turned up a few times. J is TRBJ1-1 and V is TRBV2; a weak D match, TRBD1 (5 bases). This CDR3 has 12 amino acids. The V end lost 7 bases, the J end lost 7 bases, and 13 bases lay between the germline ends. In germline, CDR1 is SNHLY, CDR2 FYNNEI. In nucleotides, the CDR3 is TGTGCCAGCATGGGGGATGAGGTTGAAGCTTTCTTT. Its protein product is CASMGDEVEAFF.

In this sample, this clonotype turned up a few times. The chain combines TRBV6-6 with TRBJ2-1, with 9 bases fitting TRBD2. Germline V gene data show CDR1 as MNHNY and CDR2 as SVGAGI (reference sequence). The V gene end was trimmed by 5 bases and the J gene end by 6 bases; junction bases not matched to a gene: 11. There are 16 residues in the CDR3. CDR3 nucleotide sequence: TGTGCCAGCAGTCAATTGGTGGGGACTAGCAGCAATGAGCAGTTCTTC. Translated: CASSQLVGTSSNEQFF.

This clonotype was detected many times. The chain recombines TRBV7-8 with TRBJ1-6; D is possibly TRBD1 (5 bases). Germline lookup yields CDR1 SGHVS and CDR2 FQNEAQ. There are 13 residues in the CDR3. The ends were cut back, 2 bases at V and 6 bases at J, with 5 bases in the middle. The CDR3 DNA follows: TGTGCCAGCAGCTTACAGGGTAATTCACCCCTCCACTTT. It yields the protein CASSLQGNSPLHF.

The sample holds a few counts of this clonotype. The rearrangement joins TRBV7-2 to TRBJ1-1, with 10 bases identical to TRBD1. The germline CDR1 and CDR2 sequences are SGHTA and FQGNSA. CDR3 length: 15 residues. With 7 bases clipped from V and 11 bases from J, the junction kept 16 bases outside the gene matches. The CDR3 protein is CASTLGPGDRGWAFF. The DNA of the CDR3 is TGTGCCAGCACCCTAGGCCCCGGGGACAGGGGTTGGGCTTTCTTT.

This clonotype appeared many times. The genes are TRBV12-3 or TRBV12-4 and TRBJ1-2; 12 bases fit TRBD1. This CDR3 region has 15 residues. Trimming cost V 4 bases and J 4 bases; bases outside gene matches: 4. In nucleotides, the CDR3 is TGTGCCAGCAGTTCCGGGACAGGGGGCCTCTATGGCTACACCTTC. Translating it yields CASSSGTGGLYGYTF.

V is TRBV7-9 and J is TRBJ1-1; no reliable D call. Trimming stripped 0 bases from V and 7 bases from J, with 9 bases between. The germline CDR1 and CDR2 sequences are SEHNR and FQNEAQ (reference sequence). CDR3 length: 13 amino acids. The chain's CDR3 is CASSLAADNEAFF. The CDR3 region has the DNA TGTGCCAGCAGCTTAGCCGCAGACAATGAAGCTTTCTTT.

This clonotype has a count of ten or more. CDR3 sequence: CASSGGGSYEQYF. The CDR3 coding sequence is TGTGCCAGCAGTGGGGGAGGCTCCTACGAGCAGTACTTC. The gene calls are TRBV28 and TRBJ2-7; possible D gene TRBD2, 6 bases. Germline V lookup: CDR1 MDHEN, CDR2 SYDVKM. The CDR3 runs 13 residues. The V end lost 5 bases, the J end lost 0 bases, and 8 bases lay between the germline ends.

This clonotype was counted many times. Here the CDR3 DNA reads TGTGCCAGCAGCCTCACAGGGATGCAGCCCCAGCATTTT. This encodes CASSLTGMQPQHF. The V call is TRBV7-2, the J call TRBJ1-5; a possible D gene is TRBD1 (6 bases). The CDR3 length is 13 residues. From germline, CDR1 is SGHTA and CDR2 FQGNSA. Trimming removed 5 bases from V and 7 bases from J, with 12 bases in between.

Ten or more counts support this clonotype. The chain joins TRBV4-2 to TRBJ1-5; TRBD1 agrees at 10 bases. The CDR3 length is 15 residues. The ends lost 2 bases at V and 5 bases at J; junction bases unmatched: 3. Germline loops: CDR1 LGHNA, CDR2 YNFKEQ. CDR3 nucleotides: TGTGCCAGCAGCCAAAGGGGGACAGGGGATCAGCCCCAGCATTTT. This sequence encodes CASSQRGTGDQPQHF.

With regard to this clonotype: Possible read error: a much larger clone is one base away. The rearrangement uses TRBV12-3 or TRBV12-4 and TRBJ1-6, with a possible D match to TRBD1 (5 bases). The CDR3 sequence is 15 residues long. Trimming shortened V by 6 bases and J by 8 bases, and 17 bases separated the two germline ends. The CDR3 nucleotides read TGTGCCAGCAGGTTTGGGGGTACGGGCGATTCACCCCTCCACTTT. It encodes CASRFGGTGDSPLHF.

The genes are TRBV12-3 or TRBV12-4 and TRBJ2-5, with a tentative D call TRBD2 (7 bases). V was trimmed by 11 bases and J by 7 bases, leaving 26 bases between them. The CDR3 consists of 15 residues. The DNA for the CDR3 is TGTGCCTCCCGCGGGGGCGGGAGCGCCGGAGTGACCCAGTACTTC. Its protein product is CASRGGGSAGVTQYF.

This clonotype has at least ten counts. CDR3: CASRAGQPNSPLHF. DNA for the CDR3: TGTGCCAGCAGAGCCGGACAGCCCAATTCACCCCTCCACTTT. The rearrangement uses TRBV7-9 and TRBJ1-6; perhaps TRBD1 as D (6 bases). Trimming left V 6 bases short and J 7 bases short, with 13 bases between. The CDR3 sequence is 14 residues long. Germline V gene data show CDR1 as SEHNR and CDR2 as FQNEAQ (reference sequence).

The genes are TRBV6-5 and TRBJ1-6; perhaps TRBD1 as D (5 bases). The CDR3 is 16 amino acids. Germline CDR1 and CDR2: MNHEY and SVGAGI. The V end was cut by 0 bases, the J end by 13 bases, with 19 bases between. This chain's CDR3 is CASSYSSADHGGPLHF. Here the CDR3 DNA reads TGTGCCAGCAGTTACTCGTCGGCAGACCATGGGGGGCCCCTCCACTTT.